These 6 T cell receptor beta chains share one sample of origin, sequenced in a study of blood T cell repertoires in COVID-19. Clones were read by immunoSEQ multiplex PCR, and TCRdb kept only the in-frame ones, dropping some. The data contain some 87,000 clones, around 90% of them seen just once; the ten biggest clones take up roughly 4.2%. Sequenced sample: peripheral blood. The receptor source for this set is a human donor with COVID-19, enrolled during active disease. The donor label of this sample is uncertain.

The J gene is TRBJ2-5, the V gene TRBV3-1 (or the pseudogene TRBV3-2), with 7 bases fitting TRBD2. The germline V gene has CDR1 LGHDT and CDR2 YNNKEL (reference sequence). The CDR3 is 15 residues long. V gave up 1 base and J gave up 12 bases; unmatched junction bases: 14. The CDR3 coding sequence is TGTGCCAGCAGCCAAGGGAATCGGGTCTTTGGGGGGGAGTACTTC. Translation: CASSQGNRVFGGEYF.

V is TRBV27 and J is TRBJ1-6, with 8 bases fitting TRBD1. The CDR3 runs 16 residues. The V gene end was trimmed by 3 bases and the J gene end by 4 bases; junction bases not matched to a gene: 5. The germline V gene has CDR1 MNHEY and CDR2 SMNVEV (reference sequence). The CDR3 bases are TGTGCCAGCAGTTTGAGCGGGACAGGATATAATTCACCCCTCCACTTT. As protein: CASSLSGTGYNSPLHF.

This clone is a singleton in its sample. This chain uses TRBV19 with TRBJ2-5, with 8 bases lining up with TRBD1. This CDR3 has 14 amino acids. CDR1 and CDR2 from the germline V gene are LNHDA and SQIVND (reference sequence). V lost 3 bases, J lost 4 bases, and 4 bases stayed unmatched. The CDR3 sequence is CASSMVDRVETQYF. The DNA for the CDR3 is TGTGCCAGTAGTATGGTGGACAGGGTAGAGACCCAGTACTTC.

This clone was recorded only once. The J gene is TRBJ2-3, the V gene TRBV29-1; 7 bases match TRBD1. The trim removed 5 bases at V and 1 base at J, leaving 3 bases unmatched. Germline V CDR1 and CDR2: SQVTM, ANQGSEA. The CDR3 is 13 residues long. CDR3 DNA: TGCAGCGTTCGGGACAGCGGCACAGATACGCAGTATTTT. Protein: CSVRDSGTDTQYF.

The chain is built from TRBV6-2 or TRBV6-3 and TRBJ2-5, with 10 bases fitting TRBD1. The length of the CDR3 is 15 residues. Germline CDR1 reads MNHEY; CDR2 reads SVGEGT. The J segment lost 5 bases and the V segment lost 2 bases, leaving 5 bases of the junction unmatched. In DNA, the CDR3 is TGTGCCAGCAGTTACCCGACAGGGGGCAAGGAGACCCAGTACTTC. Its protein product is CASSYPTGGKETQYF.

The chain employs TRBV19 and TRBJ1-2; 8 bases align to TRBD1. With V trimmed by 9 bases and J by 5 bases, 5 bases remained unmatched. Germline CDR1 and CDR2: LNHDA and SQIVND (reference sequence). The CDR3 is made up of 12 amino acids. CDR3 DNA: TGTGCCAGCCGGACAGGGAGTTATGGCTACACCTTC. This codes for CASRTGSYGYTF.